The T cell receptor beta chain under discussion was sequenced for a study of human T cells and chemical hapten exposure. Study context: The scalp of each patient received a weekly diphenylcyclopropenone dose for the full roughly 25-week study. The study enrolled mostly female patients with alopecia areata, totalis or universalis. TCR yields per sample varied mostly from small pooled library volume differences.

This clonotype was counted ten times or more. CDR3 length equals 16 residues. The V end was cut by 1 base, the J end by 2 bases, with 12 bases between. CDR1 and CDR2 (germline): SGHTA, FQGNSA. As the library was built, unique molecular identifiers were attached to individual cDNA molecules. From the RACE reads, TCRdb called clonotypes with MiXCR, one entry per CDR3 protein. The sample has fewer than 300,000 distinct CDR3 sequences; around 7% are singletons. Time point defined: pre-sensitization, week 0. Treatment specified: therapeutic diphenylcyclopropenone sensitization with weekly scalp DPC. The chain has TRBV7-2 and TRBJ1-3; D might be TRBD1 (6 bases). This TCR was recovered from a man aged 18 to 30 with alopecia areata. Some clones in this sample may be carry-over from other donors' samples. Sequencing used whole blood, obtained in connection with sensitization to the hapten diphenylcyclopropenone (DPC). This CDR3 reads CASSLGVYRAGNTIYF. The CDR3 DNA sequence: TGTGCCAGCAGCTTAGGGGTCTACAGGGCTGGAAACACCATATATTTT.